A single sample is the source of the 9 T cell receptor beta chains below, sequenced in a study of molecular identifiers for immune sequencing clone quantification. TCRdb reanalysed the PCR reads using MiXCR and keeps one entry per CDR3 protein. The repertoire consists of about half a million distinct CDR3 sequences, with about 25% occurring once and the leading ten covering over 0.6%. The specimen sequenced was naive CD8+ T cells from blood, with Jurkat cell RNA spiked in. Subset in this sample: FACS-sorted CD8+CD4-CCR7+CD45RA+ naive T cells. These receptor sequences come from a human donor in good health. Some libraries in this study had Jurkat cell RNA spiked in.

V gene TRBV19 combines with J gene TRBJ2-7; weak D call: TRBD1 (6 bases). Trimming cost V 8 bases and J 4 bases, with 18 bases left between them. This CDR3 region has 14 residues. CDR1 is LNHDA, CDR2 SQIVND, per germline (reference sequence). CDR3 in amino acids: CASGLPGHLYEQYF. CDR3 sequence (DNA): TGTGCCAGTGGTCTACCGGGACACTTATACGAGCAGTACTTC.

This clonotype has only a few counts. Mismatch with germline at one junction end may stem from a read error. CDR3 coding DNA: TGCAGCGTTGAAGGGCAGGGCATCTACACCGGGGAGCTGCTTTTT. This encodes CSVEGQGIYTGELLF. The V call is TRBV29-1, the J call TRBJ2-2; D assignment may be TRBD1 or TRBD2 (5 bases each). The CDR3 has 15 residues. Germline CDR1 SQVTM, CDR2 ANQGSEA.

This clonotype has a handful of counts. The CDR3 loop is CASSDETASGGLRQETQYF. DNA for the CDR3: TGTGCCAGCAGCGACGAAACCGCTAGCGGGGGGCTGCGACAAGAGACCCAGTACTTC. The chain has TRBV3-1 and TRBJ2-5, with 11 nucleotides matching TRBD2. Germline CDR1 and CDR2: LGHDT and YNNKEL (reference sequence). CDR3 length: 19 residues. The V and J ends lost 5 bases and 2 bases, in that order; junction bases with no gene match: 16.

With regard to this clonotype: Sequence at one end of the junction differs from germline and may be a read error. The V and J genes are TRBV7-9 and TRBJ2-2; TRBD1 matches 7 bases. The length of the CDR3 is 18 residues. Per the germline V gene, CDR1 is SEHNR and CDR2 is FQNEAQ (reference sequence). In DNA form, the CDR3 reads TGTGTCAGCACAGAACTGGGAACAGGGGACGCGAACACCGGGGAGCTGTTTTTT. Its translation: CVSTELGTGDANTGELFF.

V and J are TRBV4-1 and TRBJ2-3, with TRBD2 matching 7 bases. The V and J ends lost 0 bases and 8 bases, in that order; junction bases with no gene match: 8. This CDR3 is 15 amino acids long. CDR1 is MGHRA and CDR2 is YSYEKL in the germline V gene. CDR3 amino acids: CASSQDRSLAGTQYF. The CDR3 DNA follows: TGCGCCAGCAGCCAAGATCGGTCGTTAGCGGGTACGCAGTATTTT.

As concerns this clonotype: Since a much larger clone is just one base distant, this may be a read error. This chain connects TRBV29-1 to TRBJ1-1; D not certain. The germline V and J ends were trimmed by 7 bases and 3 bases, with 15 bases remaining between them. The germline V gene has CDR1 SQVTM and CDR2 ANQGSEA. The CDR3 covers 13 residues. The DNA for the CDR3 is TGCAGCGGGGAGGCAGGAAGAGACACTGAAGCTTTCTTT. Protein product: CSGEAGRDTEAFF.

The chain links TRBV27 to TRBJ2-3, with 7 bases identical to TRBD1. The germline gives CDR1 MNHEY, CDR2 SMNVEV (reference sequence). The CDR3 has 17 residues. The J segment lost 0 bases and the V segment lost 3 bases, leaving 9 bases of the junction unmatched. The CDR3 region is CASSFTHRDSSTDTQYF. In DNA form, the CDR3 reads TGTGCCAGCAGTTTCACCCACCGGGACAGTAGCACAGATACGCAGTATTTT.

This chain links TRBV11-2 with TRBJ2-7; 10 nucleotides agree with TRBD2. CDR3 length equals 16 residues. The V gene's germline CDR1 is SGHAT and CDR2 FQNNGV. The trim removed 5 bases at V and 2 bases at J, leaving 9 bases unmatched. The CDR3, as DNA: TGTGCCAGCAGCACGCCTCTAGCGGGGGTTCCCTACGAGCAGTACTTC. It yields the protein CASSTPLAGVPYEQYF.

The genes are TRBV7-3 and TRBJ2-2; TRBD1 matches 7 bases. The CDR3 is made up of 14 amino acids. V dropped 5 bases and J dropped 5; count of bases not matched to a gene: 5. Looked up from germline, CDR1 is SGHTA and CDR2 is FQGTGA. The CDR3 DNA reads TGTGCCAGCAGCGTCGACAGGGTAACCGGGGAGCTGTTTTTT. It encodes CASSVDRVTGELFF.